These T cell receptor beta chains were read from a single sample in a study of control samples from healthy donors and cancer patients. Only in-frame clones appear in the TCRdb table, and some are missing; sequencing was by immunoSEQ multiplex PCR. Found here are tens of thousands of clones, around nine tenths of them singletons; the top ten hold 4.5% to 7%. The specimen was blood. The receptors originated from a man in his forties or fifties in good health. The CDR3 runs from the conserved cysteine through the conserved F or W.

TRBV11-3	14	CASSLGWGLDEQYF
TRBV29-1	14	CSVASGTTIYGYTF
TRBV3-1/TRBV3-2	15	CASSKDRGGNQPQHF
TRBV19	13	CASSIRTGGDAFF
TRBV5-4	12	CASSLGAGLQYF
TRBV12-3/TRBV12-4	12	CASSLSTGEAFF
TRBV7-3	13	CASSLSREYEQYF
TRBV19	14	CASTDRVVTGELFF
TRBV30	14	CAWSIDRGIGGYTF
TRBV7-3	15	CASSLTLTGQETQYF
TRBV5-8	15	CASSLRAGRNQPQHF
TRBV19	18	CASSIWGRGPAGNTEAFF
TRBV27	12	CASSFRGDGYTF
TRBV13	16	CASSSAGTRANYGYTF
TRBV7-9	12	CASSLDGYGYTF
TRBV29-1	12	CSVVGTGDGYTF
TRBV9	16	CASSVSAGTGANEQFF
TRBV6-5	13	CASSRDFQETQYF
TRBV7-9	14	CASSLGTGDEKLFF
TRBV9	14	CASSVASGDTEAFF
TRBV7-6	15	CASSSPWGGVNEQFF
TRBV9	15	CASSVGQAGGDEQYF
TRBV3-1/TRBV3-2	16	CASSERLGRRADTQYF
TRBV30	14	CAWSAGDRNTEAFF
TRBV5-5	16	CASSLAVGTKVQPQHF
TRBV6-1	12	CASSEEWGEQFF
TRBV5-4	12	CASSPDYNEQFF
TRBV6-1	13	CAGSDVQGDIQYF
TRBV5-1	16	CASSLRTGSSYNEQFF
TRBV5-6	13	CASSWSGKTEAFF